This T cell receptor beta chain was sequenced for a study of CD8+ T cells in alopecia areata. On the study more broadly: For 6 to 18 months, tofacitinib was taken, and 6 months off drug followed. By percentage of affected scalp area, the severity of treated patients was scored.

This CDR3 is 13 amino acids long. CDR1 and CDR2 (germline): SGHTA, FQGNSA. Unmatched junction bases numbered 5, after V lost 1 base and J lost 9 bases. This clone occurred a few times. The authors extracted RNA and reverse transcribed it into cDNA as the sequencing template. Sequencing used immunoSEQ multiplex PCR; TCRdb keeps in-frame clones, though not all of them. The sample includes a few hundred thousand clones, approximately 70% of them seen just once. The treatment here: oral pan-JAK inhibitor, 5-10 mg twice daily. Researchers gathered lesional scalp punch biopsies and peripheral blood from patients with alopecia areata.

The rearrangement links TRBV7-2 to TRBJ1-1; 7 bases match TRBD1. The source is a human donor with alopecia areata. The specimen was CD4+ T cells sorted from blood, collected at roughly week 45, from a patient treated with tofacitinib. CDR3 region: CASSLDRQGKAFF. The CDR3 nucleotides read TGTGCCAGCAGCTTAGATAGACAGGGCAAAGCTTTCTTT.